Listed here are 16 T cell receptor beta chains from one sample, sequenced in a study of graft-versus-host responses after intestinal transplantation. TCRdb's copy holds only in-frame clones and misses some; the assay was immunoSEQ multiplex PCR. The sample has some 10,000 clones; under 35% are singletons. This sample comprised alloreactive CD4+ T cells from a mixed lymphocyte reaction culture, obtained before transplantation. Subset described: CFSE-low proliferating T cells sorted from roughly 6-day pre-transplant mixed lymphocyte reaction (GvH or HvG direction). The receptors originated from a human patient who was an organ donor for intestinal transplantation.

This clone was seen a few times. The CDR3 loop reads CASSQERLPPYEQYF. The CDR3 DNA follows: TGCGCCAGCAGCCAAGAACGGTTACCGCCCTACGAGCAGTACTTC. The chain carries TRBV4-1 and TRBJ2-7, with no clear D. The CDR3 runs to 15 residues. The germline CDR1 and CDR2 sequences are MGHRA and YSYEKL. Trimming cost V 0 bases and J 2 bases, with 11 bases left between them.

The rearrangement uses TRBV27 and TRBJ2-7; tentative D call: TRBD1 (5 bases). Germline assignment: CDR1 MNHEY and CDR2 SMNVEV (reference sequence). The CDR3 runs 18 residues. V was trimmed by 1 base and J by 2 bases, leaving 21 bases between them. This chain's CDR3 is CASSLWAPTLRQTYEQYF. As DNA, the CDR3 is TGTGCCAGCAGTTTATGGGCCCCGACTCTCCGACAGACCTACGAGCAGTACTTC.

CDR3 bases: TGTGCCAGCAGCTTGGTGCAGCGTCAAGAGACCCAGTACTTC. Its protein is CASSLVQRQETQYF. V gene TRBV5-6 combines with J gene TRBJ2-5; D call uncertain. The CDR3 contains 14 residues. Germline V CDR1 and CDR2: SGHDT, YYEEEE. The ends were cut back, 0 bases at V and 2 bases at J, with 8 bases in the middle.

This clone was counted a few times. This chain joins TRBV11-3 and TRBJ1-2; a possible D gene is TRBD1 (6 bases). V was pared by 3 bases and J by 5 bases, with 16 bases between. Germline V gene sequence: CDR1 SGHNT, CDR2 YENEEA. The CDR3 loop spans 15 amino acids. CDR3 nucleotides: TGTGCCAGCAGCTTCGGGCAGGGGAGAGAGTATGGCTACACCTTC. Residues: CASSFGQGREYGYTF.

This chain uses TRBV6-5 with TRBJ1-2; D might be TRBD1 (6 bases). Trimming removed 7 bases from V and 4 bases from J, with 10 bases in between. The CDR3 consists of 12 residues. CDR1 and CDR2 (germline): MNHEY, SVGAGI. The CDR3 nucleotides read TGTGCCAGCACCACAGGGTCCTATGGCTACACCTTC. Translated, it gives CASTTGSYGYTF.

This clone was detected a few times. The chain has TRBV5-1 and TRBJ1-2, with a tentative D call TRBD1 (6 bases). Germline V lookup: CDR1 SGHRS, CDR2 YFSETQ. The germline V and J ends were trimmed by 0 bases and 0 bases, with 6 bases remaining between them. This CDR3 comprises 14 residues. The CDR3 loop is CASSLGTANYGYTF. CDR3 DNA sequence: TGCGCCAGCAGCTTGGGGACAGCTAACTATGGCTACACCTTC. Full variable domain (remainder filled in from reference TRBV5-1 and TRBJ1-2): KAGVTQTPRYLIKTRGQQVTLSCSPISGHRSVSWYQQTPGQGLQFLFEYFSETQRNKGNFPGRFSGRQFSNSRSEMNVSTLELGDSALYLCASSLGTANYGYTFGSGTRLTVV.

The chain joins TRBV5-1 to TRBJ2-2; D gene ambiguous. Germline V gene lookup returns CDR1 SGHRS and CDR2 YFSETQ. V was clipped by 3 bases and J by 3 bases, with 0 bases between them. The CDR3 contains 11 residues. The CDR3 reads CASSYTGELFF. CDR3 nucleotides: TGCGCCAGCAGCTACACCGGGGAGCTGTTTTTT.

The chain is built from TRBV9 and TRBJ2-1, with 12 bases fitting TRBD2. Germline values: CDR1 SGDLS, CDR2 YYNGEE. The CDR3 consists of 16 residues. Trimming at V came to 4 bases and at J to 6 bases, leaving 8 bases not matched to a gene. The CDR3 loop reads CASSPRLAGEPNEQFF. The CDR3, as DNA: TGTGCCAGCAGCCCTAGACTAGCGGGGGAACCCAATGAGCAGTTCTTC.

This chain links TRBV30 with TRBJ1-1; D possibly corresponds to TRBD1 (6 bases). CDR3 length: 14 amino acids. Trimming removed 8 bases at V and 4 bases at J, with 20 bases between. Germline V CDR1 and CDR2: GTSNPN, SVGIG (reference sequence). CDR3 coding DNA: TGTGCCCGCGGGGGAGGGGTGGGGGCCACTGAAGCTTTCTTT. This encodes CARGGGVGATEAFF.

V usage is TRBV11-1 and J usage is TRBJ2-6, with D tentatively TRBD1 (6 bases). Germline V gene data show CDR1 as SGHAT and CDR2 as FQDESV (reference sequence). The CDR3 is 18 residues long. Between the trimmed V and J ends, which lost 4 bases and 0 bases, there was a span of 16 bases. The CDR3 bases are TGTGCCAGCAGCTCCTTCAGGGGTCCCAGCTCTGGGGCCAACGTCCTGACTTTC. It encodes CASSSFRGPSSGANVLTF.

This clone was counted a few times. V is TRBV7-5 and J is TRBJ1-2; the D segment call TRBD1 is taken from the table without a DNA check. TRBV7-5 is a documented pseudogene. The CDR3 extends over 14 amino acids. The DNA of the CDR3 is TGTGCCAGCAGCTTAGGGACAGGGGACTATGGCTACACCTTC. Translating it yields CASSLGTGDYGYTF.

This clone qualifies as large. The sample has other DNA sequences that encode this CDR3 too. This chain uses TRBV27 with TRBJ1-3; D is perhaps TRBD1 (5 bases). CDR1 is MNHEY and CDR2 is SMNVEV in the germline V gene (reference sequence). V was trimmed by 0 bases and J by 2 bases, leaving 11 bases between them. The CDR3 loop spans 16 amino acids. CDR3 in amino acids: CASSLSLRGPGNTIYF. The CDR3 DNA follows: TGTGCCAGCAGTTTATCGTTAAGGGGACCTGGAAACACCATATATTTT.

This clone came up a few times. Other nucleotide sequences from this sample produce the same CDR3. J is TRBJ1-3 and V is TRBV5-4; D not resolved. V was shortened by 1 base and J by 2 bases, with 4 bases between the two germline ends. The CDR3 has 13 residues. CDR1 and CDR2 (germline): SGHNT, YYREEE (reference sequence). The CDR3 bases are TGTGCCAGCAGCTTGACAGCTGGAAACACCATATATTTT. Its protein is CASSLTAGNTIYF. The full variable domain, completed using reference TRBV5-4 and TRBJ1-3, is ETGVTQSPTHLIKTRGQQVTLRCSSQSGHNTVSWYQQALGQGPQFIFQYYREEENGRGNFPPRFSGLQFPNYSSELNVNALELDDSALYLCASSLTAGNTIYFGEGSWLTVV.

This clone was observed a handful of times. The chain has TRBV10-3 and TRBJ2-3; 9 nucleotides align to TRBD1. Germline V lookup: CDR1 ENHRY, CDR2 SYGVKD. CDR3 length: 16 amino acids. V dropped 4 bases and J dropped 2; count of bases not matched to a gene: 7. CDR3 amino acids: CAISGVWTGATDTQYF. As DNA, the CDR3 is TGTGCCATCAGTGGAGTCTGGACAGGGGCCACAGATACGCAGTATTTT.

The count of this clone is one. The rearrangement uses TRBV5-1 and TRBJ2-5, with D hard to call. The J call may be incorrect, as the DNA end agrees better with TRBJ2-7. Germline V CDR1 and CDR2: SGHRS, YFSETQ. CDR3 size: 14 residues. The CDR3 DNA reads as TGCGCCAGCAGCTTGGCCGTCGGATACTACGAGCAGTACTTC. This encodes CASSLAVGYYEQYF.

The table lists this clone with a few counts. The chain joins TRBV5-1 to TRBJ1-1; D is perhaps TRBD1 (6 bases). This CDR3 comprises 17 residues. Germline lookup yields CDR1 SGHRS and CDR2 YFSETQ. V lost 5 bases and J lost 2, with 22 bases in between. DNA for the CDR3: TGCGCCAGCAGAAGGGGGTTCGGGGAACAGGGAAACACTGAAGCTTTCTTT. Encoded protein: CASRRGFGEQGNTEAFF.